The 27 T cell receptor beta chains listed next were all sequenced from one sample in a study of cytomegalovirus exposure and HLA in healthy donors. The PCR was carried out with 60 Vbeta primers and 13 Jbeta primers. Data came from immunoSEQ multiplex PCR; TCRdb stores just in-frame clones and leaves some out. The sample has some 110,000 clones, 83% seen once. Source material: PBMCs. The receptors derive from a man between 18 and 35 years old in good health and CMV-seronegative.

This clone turned up a few times. The V gene is TRBV6-6, the J gene TRBJ2-7, with D possibly matching TRBD2 (5 bases). Trimming shortened V by 5 bases and J by 7 bases, and 15 bases separated the two germline ends. The CDR3 sequence is 13 residues long. Germline V CDR1 and CDR2: MNHNY, SVGAGI (reference sequence). CDR3 nucleotides: TGTGCCAGCAGTGGATTTGAATCGGGAGAGCAGTACTTC. Amino acids: CASSGFESGEQYF.

The chain has TRBV27 and TRBJ2-7, with TRBD1 matching 7 bases. V shed 3 bases and J 2 bases; nucleotides not matched to a gene: 4. The CDR3 has 14 amino acids. Germline V gene lookup returns CDR1 MNHEY and CDR2 SMNVEV (reference sequence). The CDR3, as DNA: TGTGCCAGCAGTTTCGAAGGGGGCCCCTACGAGCAGTACTTC. The encoded protein is CASSFEGGPYEQYF.

The V call is TRBV25-1, the J call TRBJ2-2; TRBD2 might be the D (5 bases). This CDR3 contains 14 residues. V was shortened by 11 bases and J by 8 bases, with 21 bases between the two germline ends. Germline CDR1 reads MGHDK; CDR2 reads SYGVNS. This chain's CDR3 is CAASRISGGGELFF. The DNA for the CDR3 is TGTGCCGCCTCAAGGATTTCAGGCGGGGGGGAGCTGTTTTTT.

The chain has TRBV4-1 and TRBJ2-5, with 10 bases matching TRBD2. Germline CDR1 and CDR2: MGHRA and YSYEKL. The trim removed 3 bases at V and 5 bases at J, leaving 12 bases unmatched. There are 17 residues in the CDR3. CDR3 in DNA: TGCGCCAGCAGCCACGGGTTAGCGGGGGGTGAGGGGGAGACCCAGTACTTC. It is translated as CASSHGLAGGEGETQYF.

The chain carries TRBV7-9 and TRBJ2-7; 7 bases fit TRBD2. CDR3 length equals 19 residues. The junction had 18 bases not matched to a gene; V was cut back by 4 bases and J by 0 bases. Germline CDR1 and CDR2: SEHNR and FQNEAQ (reference sequence). CDR3 loop: CASSSAPGLNHTISYEQYF. The DNA of the CDR3 is TGTGCCAGCAGCTCAGCTCCGGGACTAAACCATACGATCTCCTACGAGCAGTACTTC.

The chain has TRBV18 and TRBJ2-2, with a possible D match to TRBD1 (6 bases). Germline V gene sequence: CDR1 KGHSH, CDR2 LQKENI. V lost 3 bases and J lost 2, with 13 bases in between. The CDR3 extends over 16 amino acids. CDR3 sequence (DNA): TGTGCCAGCTCACCTCAGGGGCGAATTAACACCGGGGAGCTGTTTTTT. It codes for CASSPQGRINTGELFF.

The J gene is TRBJ1-1, the V gene TRBV29-1; D not certain. Germline assignment: CDR1 SQVTM and CDR2 ANQGSEA. Trimming removed 7 bases from V and 1 base from J, with 10 bases in between. There are 12 residues in the CDR3. This CDR3 is CSGSETNTEAFF. CDR3 DNA sequence: TGCAGCGGGTCGGAGACGAACACTGAAGCTTTCTTT.

The genes are TRBV7-8 and TRBJ2-7; 11 nucleotides line up with TRBD1. The V gene's germline CDR1 is SGHVS and CDR2 FQNEAQ. Trimming at V came to 0 bases and at J to 6 bases, leaving 7 bases not matched to a gene. The CDR3 consists of 16 residues. Written as DNA, the CDR3 is TGTGCCAGCAGCTTAGCCATGGACAGGGGGCCCGGCGAGCAGTACTTC. This encodes CASSLAMDRGPGEQYF. The full variable domain, its missing parts supplied by reference TRBV7-8 and TRBJ2-7, is GAGVSQSPRYKVAKRGQDVALRCDPISGHVSLFWYQQALGQGPEFLTYFQNEAQLDKSGLPSDRFFAERPEGSVSTLKIQRTQQEDSAVYLCASSLAMDRGPGEQYFGPGTRLTVT.

CDR3 amino acids: CASSLRGFGETQYF. The CDR3 DNA is TGTGCCAGCAGCTTACGGGGGTTCGGGGAGACCCAGTACTTC. The chain joins TRBV7-3 to TRBJ2-5; possibly TRBD2 for D (6 bases). Germline V lookup: CDR1 SGHTA, CDR2 FQGTGA. V shed 2 bases and J shed 5 bases, with 12 bases lying between them. The CDR3 contains 14 residues.

This chain joins TRBV2 and TRBJ2-1; no clear D gene. V dropped 11 bases and J dropped 8 bases, with 22 bases sitting between them. The CDR3 length is 14 residues. Germline lookup yields CDR1 SNHLY and CDR2 FYNNEI. CDR3 DNA: TGTGCCGTTCGTGGGCTCCTTCGAGAGCATGAGCAGTTCTTC. It yields the protein CAVRGLLREHEQFF.

The chain uses TRBV6-4 and TRBJ2-1, with TRBD1 as a possible D gene (5 bases). Germline V gives CDR1 MRHNA, CDR2 SNTAGT. Trimming cost V 2 bases and J 0 bases, with 11 bases left between them. The CDR3 runs to 16 residues. The DNA of the CDR3 is TGTGCCAGCAGTGACGGGGCGGAGAGCTCCTACAATGAGCAGTTCTTC. This sequence encodes CASSDGAESSYNEQFF.

This chain links TRBV5-1 with TRBJ2-3; 7 nucleotides match TRBD1. The CDR3 loop spans 15 amino acids. With 3 bases clipped from V and 2 bases from J, the junction kept 6 bases outside the gene matches. CDR1 is SGHRS and CDR2 is YFSETQ in the germline V gene. The DNA for the CDR3 is TGCGCCAGCAGCTGGGGCAGGGGGACCACAGATACGCAGTATTTT. It encodes CASSWGRGTTDTQYF.

J is TRBJ2-2 and V is TRBV10-3; 7 nucleotides match TRBD1. Losses at the gene ends were 6 bases for V and 5 bases for J; bases not matched to a gene: 9. The CDR3 spans 15 residues. The germline gives CDR1 ENHRY, CDR2 SYGVKD. The CDR3 bases are TGTGCCATCAGCGATGGACAGGTGGGGACCGGGGAGCTGTTTTTT. This codes for CAISDGQVGTGELFF.

V is TRBV12-5 and J is TRBJ2-1; TRBD2 aligns across 12 bases. CDR3 length: 17 amino acids. Germline V CDR1 and CDR2: LGHNT, FRNRAP. The J segment lost 8 bases and the V segment lost 2 bases, leaving 10 bases of the junction unmatched. The CDR3 DNA follows: TGTGCTAGTGGTTTGTCCCGACTAGCGGGAGTTAGGTATGAGCAGTTCTTC. Translation gives CASGLSRLAGVRYEQFF.

As to this clone: Other DNA sequences in the sample encode the same CDR3. The gene calls are TRBV6-6 and TRBJ2-7; 7 bases match TRBD2. J gave up 4 bases and V 2 bases, and 8 bases lay outside the gene matches. CDR1 and CDR2 from the germline V gene are MNHNY and SVGAGI (reference sequence). The CDR3 has 15 amino acids. CDR3 nucleotides: TGTGCCAGCAGTTACAGTAGCGGGTCCACATACGAGCAGTACTTC. Translated, it gives CASSYSSGSTYEQYF.

The V gene is TRBV2, the J gene TRBJ1-2, with D hard to call. The CDR3 has 14 residues. V was cut by 0 bases and J by 7 bases, with 12 bases left in between. Germline CDR1 reads SNHLY; CDR2 reads FYNNEI. The CDR3 DNA sequence: TGTGCCAGCAGTGAAGCTAGAGGTGTGGGTGGCTACACCTTC. This translates into CASSEARGVGGYTF.

This clone was recorded a few times. The genes are TRBV4-3 and TRBJ2-1, with 11 positions matching TRBD1. V shed 1 base and J 7 bases; nucleotides not matched to a gene: 6. The CDR3 runs to 16 residues. Germline CDR1 reads LGHNA; CDR2 reads YSLEER. CDR3 residues: CASSQGTGGLGNEQFF. CDR3 nucleotide sequence: TGCGCCAGCAGCCAAGGGACAGGGGGCTTGGGAAATGAGCAGTTCTTC.

The chain couples TRBV6-5 to TRBJ1-6; maybe TRBD1 (5 bases). V was shortened by 4 bases and J by 9 bases, with 13 bases between the two germline ends. The CDR3 has 14 residues. Germline CDR1 is MNHEY and CDR2 is SVGAGI. In DNA, the CDR3 is TGTGCCAGCAGTTCGACAGTCTTCCTTTCACCCCTCCACTTT. Translated: CASSSTVFLSPLHF.

The rearrangement links TRBV30 to TRBJ2-5, with 14 bases matching TRBD2. V shed 3 bases and J 0 bases; nucleotides not matched to a gene: 9. Looked up from germline, CDR1 is GTSNPN and CDR2 is SVGIG (reference sequence). The CDR3 consists of 18 residues. The CDR3 sequence: CAWSPGTSGSLYQETQYF. In nucleotides, the CDR3 is TGTGCCTGGAGCCCAGGGACTAGCGGGAGCCTCTACCAAGAGACCCAGTACTTC.

This clone has more than one count but fewer than ten. The chain is built from TRBV4-1 and TRBJ1-4; D gene uncertain. Deletions cut 1 base from V and 5 bases from J, with 11 bases between. The length of the CDR3 is 15 residues. Germline V CDR1 and CDR2: MGHRA, YSYEKL. The CDR3 is CASSQGLQTNEKLFF. The CDR3 nucleotides read TGCGCCAGCAGCCAAGGACTTCAGACCAATGAAAAACTGTTTTTT.

The chain combines TRBV4-3 with TRBJ1-6; D not resolved. CDR3 size: 15 residues. Trimming shortened V by 0 bases and J by 5 bases, and 8 bases separated the two germline ends. Germline CDR1 is LGHNA and CDR2 is YSLEER. CDR3 coding DNA: TGCGCCAGCAGCCAAGACTCACCTAATAATTCACCCCTCCACTTT. Residues: CASSQDSPNNSPLHF.

J is TRBJ2-1 and V is TRBV7-9; 8 nucleotides agree with TRBD1. Per germline, CDR1 SEHNR and CDR2 FQNEAQ (reference sequence). The CDR3 is made up of 14 amino acids. The CDR3 protein is CVYSGTGSYNEQFF. The DNA of the CDR3 is TGTGTCTACTCGGGGACAGGATCCTACAATGAGCAGTTCTTC.

This chain connects TRBV7-2 to TRBJ2-7, with 7 bases fitting TRBD1. The CDR3 has 14 residues. J gave up 7 bases and V 5 bases, and 11 bases lay outside the gene matches. The germline V gene encodes CDR1 SGHTA and CDR2 FQGNSA. The CDR3 DNA sequence: TGTGCCAGCAGCCCACCGACAGGGCTAAGGGAGCAGTACTTC. Amino acid sequence: CASSPPTGLREQYF.

The rearrangement uses TRBV6-1 and TRBJ2-1; D is undetermined. Trimming took off 6 bases at V and 9 bases at J, with 21 bases between the two ends. CDR3 size: 15 residues. Germline-derived CDR1 and CDR2 are MNHNS and SASEGT. This CDR3 is CASSKWSDSLAEQFF. CDR3 nucleotides: TGTGCCAGCAGCAAATGGTCTGATTCGTTGGCTGAGCAGTTCTTC.

Here the CDR3 reads CSALGLETQYF. The DNA for the CDR3 is TGCAGTGCCTTGGGGCTAGAGACCCAGTACTTC. This chain connects TRBV20-1 to TRBJ2-5; TRBD1 is a possible D gene (5 bases). Germline V gives CDR1 DFQATT, CDR2 SNEGSKA (reference sequence). The V and J ends lost 6 bases and 4 bases respectively, with 9 bases between them. The CDR3 has 11 residues.

The chain joins TRBV10-3 to TRBJ2-7, with a tentative D call TRBD1 (5 bases). The CDR3 covers 13 residues. Germline V lookup: CDR1 ENHRY, CDR2 SYGVKD. The V and J ends lost 3 bases and 6 bases respectively, with 12 bases between them. The CDR3 spells CAISDVTVGEQYF. CDR3 in DNA: TGTGCCATCAGTGATGTGACAGTGGGCGAGCAGTACTTC.

This chain joins TRBV19 and TRBJ1-1; 10 nucleotides align to TRBD1. Germline V gene data show CDR1 as LNHDA and CDR2 as SQIVND (reference sequence). CDR3 length: 14 amino acids. V was clipped by 4 bases and J by 2 bases; unmatched bases: 1. CDR3 residues: CASSRQGANTEAFF. The CDR3, as DNA: TGTGCCAGTAGTAGACAGGGGGCAAACACTGAAGCTTTCTTT. The entire variable domain, with the rest obtained from reference TRBV19 and TRBJ1-1, is as follows: DGGITQSPKYLFRKEGQNVTLSCEQNLNHDAMYWYRQDPGQGLRLIYYSQIVNDFQKGDIAEGYSVSREKKESFPLTVTSAQKNPTAFYLCASSRQGANTEAFFGQGTRLTVV.